The 23 T cell receptor beta chains below all came from one sample that was sequenced in a study of cytomegalovirus exposure and HLA in healthy donors. The PCR used 60 Vbeta and 13 Jbeta primers. The data were produced by immunoSEQ multiplex PCR, yet TCRdb's version contains in-frame clones alone and is incomplete. The repertoire consists of about 89,000 clones, with roughly 80% occurring once and the leading ten covering over 9.5%. The sample comprised PBMCs. These receptors were obtained from a man aged 25-45 years in good health and CMV-seropositive.

The rearrangement uses TRBV9 and TRBJ1-3; TRBD1 is a possible D gene (5 bases). CDR3 length equals 17 residues. Germline-derived CDR1 and CDR2 are SGDLS and YYNGEE. The germline V and J ends were trimmed by 2 bases and 0 bases, with 15 bases remaining between them. CDR3 sequence (DNA): TGTGCCAGCAGCGTCGGCGTGGGGGGTGGCTCTGGAAACACCATATATTTT. Residues: CASSVGVGGGSGNTIYF.

V gene TRBV19 combines with J gene TRBJ2-7; D is unclear. V was shortened by 3 bases and J by 2 bases, with 5 bases between the two germline ends. The CDR3 is 12 residues long. Germline assignment: CDR1 LNHDA and CDR2 SQIVND (reference sequence). The CDR3: CASSIGTYEQYF. The CDR3, as DNA: TGTGCCAGTAGTATCGGTACCTACGAGCAGTACTTC.

The chain recombines TRBV27 with TRBJ2-1; 9 positions agree with TRBD1. V lost 6 bases, J lost 9 bases, and 15 bases stayed unmatched. The CDR3 spans 16 residues. Germline V lookup: CDR1 MNHEY, CDR2 SMNVEV (reference sequence). In DNA form, the CDR3 reads TGTGCCAGCAGCCAGCAAAGGGGACAGGGTTCGACTGAGCAGTTCTTC. Translating it yields CASSQQRGQGSTEQFF.

A few counts support this clone. The chain couples TRBV5-1 to TRBJ1-1; possible D gene TRBD1, 6 bases. The CDR3 spans 14 residues. Trimming removed 6 bases at V and 3 bases at J, with 15 bases between. Germline loops: CDR1 SGHRS, CDR2 YFSETQ. The chain's CDR3 is CASMTGDGDTEAFF. CDR3 in DNA: TGCGCCAGCATGACAGGCGACGGGGACACTGAAGCTTTCTTT.

The genes are TRBV5-1 and TRBJ2-2; TRBD2 matches at 8 bases. The CDR3 has 16 amino acids. Germline CDR1 reads SGHRS; CDR2 reads YFSETQ. V lost 4 bases, J lost 2 bases, and 7 bases stayed unmatched. The CDR3 protein is CASSPGGTTNTGELFF. CDR3 in DNA: TGCGCCAGCAGCCCGGGGGGGACAACTAACACCGGGGAGCTGTTTTTT.

The chain couples TRBV4-1 to TRBJ1-6; D is unclear. Deletions cut 0 bases from V and 7 bases from J, with 7 bases between. CDR3 size: 14 residues. Germline lookup yields CDR1 MGHRA and CDR2 YSYEKL. Here the CDR3 DNA reads TGCGCCAGCAGCCAAGATCGGAGGAATTCACCCCTCCACTTT. Translation gives CASSQDRRNSPLHF.

Here the CDR3 reads CASSIGTNRDTQYF. DNA of the CDR3: TGCGCCAGCAGCATTGGAACTAACAGGGATACGCAGTATTTT. V usage is TRBV5-1 and J usage is TRBJ2-3; possible D gene TRBD1, 5 bases. Trimming left V 4 bases short and J 6 bases short, with 15 bases between. Germline V gene sequence: CDR1 SGHRS, CDR2 YFSETQ. There are 14 residues in the CDR3.

This chain links TRBV25-1 with TRBJ1-4; 7 nucleotides align to TRBD1. CDR1 is MGHDK and CDR2 is SYGVNS in the germline V gene. This CDR3 contains 15 residues. After removal of 4 bases from V and 5 bases from J, the junction contained 7 bases not matched to a gene. The CDR3 region is CASSAPTGRNEKLFF. Here the CDR3 DNA reads TGTGCCAGCAGTGCCCCGACAGGGAGGAATGAAAAACTGTTTTTT.

The chain links TRBV5-1 to TRBJ2-5; 9 bases are shared with TRBD1. The DNA end favors TRBJ2-7, so the J call may be wrong. This CDR3 is built from 16 residues. CDR1 and CDR2 (germline): SGHRS, YFSETQ. CDR3 DNA sequence: TGCGCCAGCAGCTTGGCCGCCGGGACAGGGACCTACGAGCAGTACTTC. This sequence encodes CASSLAAGTGTYEQYF.

The rearrangement links TRBV29-1 to TRBJ2-7; D possibly corresponds to TRBD2 (5 bases). Trimming took off 0 bases at V and 4 bases at J, with 13 bases between the two ends. The germline V gene has CDR1 SQVTM and CDR2 ANQGSEA. The length of the CDR3 is 14 residues. As DNA, the CDR3 is TGCAGCGTTGAAGAGAGGCGAGGGAGATACGAGCAGTACTTC. Its translation: CSVEERRGRYEQYF.

This sequence joins TRBV4-2 and TRBJ2-3; D might be TRBD2 (7 bases). CDR1 is LGHNA and CDR2 is YNFKEQ in the germline V gene. V lost 0 bases and J lost 2, with 15 bases in between. There are 17 residues in the CDR3. The CDR3 region has the DNA TGTGCCAGCAGCCAAGAGGGGGCTAGCGGACTCACAGATACGCAGTATTTT. Protein product: CASSQEGASGLTDTQYF.

As to this clone: This CDR3 is also generated by other DNA sequences in the sample. The chain combines TRBV19 with TRBJ1-5; 8 positions agree with TRBD1. Germline assignment: CDR1 LNHDA and CDR2 SQIVND (reference sequence). This CDR3 has 14 amino acids. The J segment lost 6 bases and the V segment lost 3 bases, leaving 4 bases of the junction unmatched. The chain's CDR3 is CASSIPGGGQPQHF. CDR3 bases: TGTGCCAGTAGTATTCCAGGGGGCGGTCAGCCCCAGCATTTT.

This clone was seen once. V is TRBV11-3 and J is TRBJ2-2; possibly TRBD2 for D (5 bases). Trimming shortened V by 3 bases and J by 2 bases, and 10 bases separated the two germline ends. The CDR3 contains 15 residues. From germline, CDR1 is SGHNT and CDR2 YENEEA. CDR3 residues: CASSFSGYNTGELFF. Here the CDR3 DNA reads TGTGCCAGCAGCTTTTCGGGGTATAACACCGGGGAGCTGTTTTTT. Variable domain in full (rest from reference TRBV11-3 and TRBJ2-2): EAGVVQSPRYKIIEKKQPVAFWCNPISGHNTLYWYLQNLGQGPELLIRYENEEAVDDSQLPKDRFSAERLKGVDSTLKIQPAELGDSAVYLCASSFSGYNTGELFFGEGSRLTVL.

The CDR3 spells CASRGLAGGLRNTGELFF. In DNA form, the CDR3 reads TGTGCCAGCAGGGGACTAGCGGGGGGCCTTAGGAACACCGGGGAGCTGTTTTTT. The chain has TRBV27 and TRBJ2-2; 15 bases agree with TRBD2. The CDR3 extends over 18 amino acids. Germline-derived CDR1 and CDR2 are MNHEY and SMNVEV (reference sequence). Germline trimming cut 6 bases from V and 1 base from J; bases unmatched to any gene: 6.

The chain uses TRBV7-3 and TRBJ1-1; weak D call: TRBD1 (6 bases). The germline CDR1 and CDR2 sequences are SGHTA and FQGTGA. Trimming pared 5 bases from V and 7 bases from J, leaving 17 bases between. The CDR3 is made up of 14 amino acids. In DNA form, the CDR3 reads TGTGCCAGCAGCGTTACAGCGGGGGGGCGTGAAGCTTTCTTT. Its protein is CASSVTAGGREAFF. Drawing the rest from reference TRBV7-3 and TRBJ1-1, the complete variable domain is GAGVSQTPSNKVTEKGKYVELRCDPISGHTALYWYRQSLGQGPEFLIYFQGTGAADDSGLPNDRFFAVRPEGSVSTLKIQRTERGDSAVYLCASSVTAGGREAFFGQGTRLTVV.

The J gene is TRBJ2-1, the V gene TRBV11-2; 10 positions agree with TRBD1. CDR3 length: 15 residues. Trimming took 4 bases from V and 7 from J; bases not matched to a gene: 7. CDR1 is SGHAT, CDR2 FQNNGV, per germline. CDR3 coding DNA: TGTGCCAGCAGCTCAAGACAGGGGGCCCGAAATGAGCAGTTCTTC. Translation: CASSSRQGARNEQFF.

The chain employs TRBV28 and TRBJ2-7; TRBD2 matches 15 bases. V gave up 6 bases and J gave up 3 bases; unmatched junction bases: 21. The CDR3 has 21 amino acids. The germline V gene has CDR1 MDHEN and CDR2 SYDVKM. The CDR3: CASSISVMVGLAGGLYYEQYF. CDR3 coding DNA: TGTGCCAGCAGCATTTCCGTGATGGTGGGACTAGCGGGGGGCCTCTACTACGAGCAGTACTTC.

The rearrangement links TRBV6-6 to TRBJ2-1, with D possibly being TRBD2 (6 bases). Trimming removed 6 bases at V and 2 bases at J, with 17 bases between. CDR3 length equals 16 residues. Germline V CDR1 and CDR2: MNHNY, SVGAGI (reference sequence). CDR3 bases: TGTGCCAGCAGGGATATGGAGGGCCTTACCTACAATGAGCAGTTCTTC. The encoded protein is CASRDMEGLTYNEQFF.

This rearrangement joins TRBV21-1 to TRBJ2-1; no check of the table's D call, TRBD1, against the DNA was made. TRBV21-1 is assigned pseudogene status. The CDR3 is 17 amino acids. The DNA for the CDR3 is TGTGCCAGCAGCAAAGAAGGGGTCCAGGCGGACTACAATGAGCAGTTCTTC. Protein sequence: CASSKEGVQADYNEQFF.

The chain recombines TRBV5-1 with TRBJ2-3, with TRBD2 identical over 8 bases. The CDR3 contains 16 residues. Germline assignment: CDR1 SGHRS and CDR2 YFSETQ. Trimming cost V 0 bases and J 0 bases; bases outside gene matches: 3. The CDR3 reads CASSLGLARSTDTQYF. CDR3 DNA: TGCGCCAGCAGCTTGGGACTAGCGCGGAGCACAGATACGCAGTATTTT.

This clone was seen more than once but under ten times. This rearrangement joins TRBV5-4 to TRBJ1-2, with a tentative D call TRBD1 (5 bases). Germline V gene lookup returns CDR1 SGHNT and CDR2 YYREEE (reference sequence). The CDR3 has 12 amino acids. V was clipped by 4 bases and J by 11 bases, with 15 bases between them. In DNA, the CDR3 is TGTGCCAGCAGCAGACAGTCAGGTGGGTACACCTTC. It is translated as CASSRQSGGYTF.

V is TRBV6-1 and J is TRBJ2-7, with 9 bases lining up with TRBD1. V was pared by 10 bases and J by 2 bases, with 6 bases of the junction left unmatched. The CDR3 covers 13 residues. Germline lookup yields CDR1 MNHNS and CDR2 SASEGT. For the CDR3, the DNA is TGTGCCACCAAGGGGACAGGGCCCTACGAGCAGTACTTC. It is translated as CATKGTGPYEQYF.

This clone came up a few times. V gene TRBV2 combines with J gene TRBJ2-5; 7 bases match TRBD1. The germline CDR1 and CDR2 sequences are SNHLY and FYNNEI. CDR3 length equals 15 residues. The V segment lost 2 bases and the J segment 2 bases; nucleotides outside the gene matches: 5. CDR3 in amino acids: CASSETGARQETQYF. In DNA form, the CDR3 reads TGTGCCAGCAGTGAAACAGGGGCGAGACAAGAGACCCAGTACTTC.